This TCR beta chain was observed in a study of CD8 T cells in Susac syndrome. Trimming took 6 bases from V and 1 from J, leaving 15 bases between them. Germline V gene lookup returns CDR1 MNHNS and CDR2 SASEGT. The CDR3 has 15 residues. With random hexamers, reverse transcription was performed on roughly 0.5 to 1 ug of RNA. TCRdb passed the immunoSEQ multiplex PCR reads through MiXCR, listing each CDR3 protein once. The sample lists about 440,000 distinct CDR3 sequences, more than 70% occurring once. In this sample, this clonotype turned up a few times. J is TRBJ1-1 and V is TRBV6-1; D is perhaps TRBD1 (5 bases). Material for sequencing was CD8+ T cells from PBMCs. The TCR sequence derives from a human donor with multiple sclerosis. The CDR3, as DNA: TGTGCCAGCAGGTCCATGGGACTGCCGAACACTGAAGCTTTCTTT. Residues: CASRSMGLPNTEAFF.